Below, 30 T cell receptor beta chains from the same sample are listed, as sequenced in a study of blood T cells in healthy people across ages. A second PCR, run for about 7 to 12 cycles, used a sample-barcoded 5' primer plus a J-beta primer mix. TCRdb itself ran the 5' RACE reads through MiXCR, one entry per CDR3 protein. Here the sample spans 500,000 to 650,000 distinct CDR3 sequences, around a quarter being singletons. These data also formed part of another study, on T cells of mothers and their children.

Sequencing was carried out using blood. These receptors were obtained from a boy between 2 and 10 years old in good health.

This clonotype has at least ten counts. The rearrangement links TRBV14 to TRBJ2-4; 7 nucleotides align to TRBD2. This CDR3 has 16 residues. After removal of 1 base from V and 1 base from J, the junction contained 4 bases not matched to a gene. Germline CDR1 reads SGHDN; CDR2 reads FVKESK. Here the CDR3 DNA reads TGTGCCAGCAGCCAAGGGGAGGGGTTGGCCAAAAACATTCAGTACTTC. The encoded protein is CASSQGEGLAKNIQYF. The full variable domain, rest sourced from reference TRBV14 and TRBJ2-4, is EAGVTQFPSHSVIEKGQTVTLRCDPISGHDNLYWYRRVMGKEIKFLLHFVKESKQDESGMPNNRFLAERTGGTYSTLKVQPAELEDSGVYFCASSQGEGLAKNIQYFGAGTRLSVL.

The V and J genes are TRBV20-1 and TRBJ1-2, with 7 bases identical to TRBD1. Germline CDR1 and CDR2: DFQATT and SNEGSKA (reference sequence). Unmatched junction bases numbered 5, after V lost 6 bases and J lost 4 bases. The CDR3 spans 12 residues. The CDR3 protein is CSAEQGFYGYTF. CDR3 coding DNA: TGCAGTGCGGAACAGGGGTTCTATGGCTACACCTTC.

V is TRBV12-3 or TRBV12-4 and J is TRBJ1-4; D is possibly TRBD1 (6 bases). V was cut by 3 bases and J by 7 bases, with 21 bases left in between. This CDR3 region has 17 residues. The CDR3 loop reads CASSFPPNTGAGEKLFF. In nucleotides, the CDR3 is TGTGCCAGCAGTTTTCCACCGAACACGGGGGCTGGTGAAAAACTGTTTTTT.

CDR3 protein: CASSQDDQEINYGYTF. CDR3 DNA sequence: TGTGCCAGCAGCCAAGATGACCAGGAGATTAACTATGGCTACACCTTC. This chain joins TRBV3-1 and TRBJ1-2; D ambiguous. In germline, CDR1 is LGHDT, CDR2 YNNKEL (reference sequence). The V and J ends lost 0 bases and 1 base respectively, with 12 bases between them. The CDR3 is made up of 16 amino acids. The whole variable domain, filled in from reference TRBV3-1 and TRBJ1-2, reads DTAVSQTPKYLVTQMGNDKSIKCEQNLGHDTMYWYKQDSKKFLKIMFSYNNKELIINETVPNRFSPKSPDKAHLNLHINSLELGDSAVYFCASSQDDQEINYGYTFGSGTRLTVV.

The CDR3 DNA reads TGTGCCATCAGTGGCTCAGGGAAGGATGAAAAACTGTTTTTT. It specifies CAISGSGKDEKLFF. The chain joins TRBV10-3 to TRBJ1-4; D is perhaps TRBD1 (5 bases). This CDR3 has 14 amino acids. Per germline, CDR1 ENHRY and CDR2 SYGVKD. V was cut by 4 bases and J by 6 bases, with 12 bases left in between.

The rearrangement links TRBV18 to TRBJ2-5; D is unclear. The DNA matches TRBJ2-1 better at its end, which makes the J call doubtful. This CDR3 is built from 13 residues. The germline V gene has CDR1 KGHSH and CDR2 LQKENI. CDR3: CASSPLELIEQFF. CDR3 nucleotide sequence: TGTGCCAGCTCACCACTAGAACTCATTGAGCAGTTCTTC.

The genes are TRBV27 and TRBJ2-5; tentatively, D is TRBD1 or TRBD2 (5 bases each). The V gene lost 7 bases and the J gene lost 1 base, with 10 bases spanning the gap. This CDR3 contains 13 residues. Germline CDR1 is MNHEY and CDR2 is SMNVEV (reference sequence). CDR3 loop: CASMGRFQETQYF. The DNA of the CDR3 is TGTGCCAGCATGGGACGGTTCCAAGAGACCCAGTACTTC.

The chain uses TRBV3-1 and TRBJ2-5; a weak D match, TRBD2 (5 bases). The J call is uncertain, as TRBJ2-1 better fits the DNA end. The germline V gene has CDR1 LGHDT and CDR2 YNNKEL (reference sequence). The CDR3 has 17 amino acids. As DNA, the CDR3 is TGTGCCAGCAGCGATGCCGTTGGGGAGTACCACAGCAATGAGCAGTTCTTC. It encodes CASSDAVGEYHSNEQFF.

The chain links TRBV20-1 to TRBJ2-7, with 7 bases fitting TRBD2. The CDR3 extends over 14 amino acids. V shed 3 bases and J 6 bases; nucleotides not matched to a gene: 11. The germline gives CDR1 DFQATT, CDR2 SNEGSKA (reference sequence). The CDR3 reads CSASLGREPREQYF. Here the CDR3 DNA reads TGCAGTGCTAGTTTGGGGCGGGAGCCTCGCGAGCAGTACTTC.

As for this clonotype: This clone may be a read error of a much larger clone one base away. The chain carries TRBV7-6 and TRBJ2-2; D gene ambiguous. The CDR3 totals 13 residues. CDR1 is SGHVS, CDR2 FNYEAQ, per germline. V shed 2 bases and J shed 8 bases, with 9 bases lying between them. The CDR3 DNA follows: TGTGCCAGCAGCTTAAGCGACGGAGGGGAGCTGTTTTTT. It specifies CASSLSDGGELFF.

This chain links TRBV18 with TRBJ2-1; 11 bases map to TRBD2. In germline, CDR1 is KGHSH, CDR2 LQKENI. J was trimmed by 10 bases and V by 2 bases; bases with no gene match: 7. This CDR3 spans 15 amino acids. In DNA form, the CDR3 reads TGTGCCAGCTCACCAGTACTAGCGGGAGAGGGGGAGCAGTTCTTC. It codes for CASSPVLAGEGEQFF. Together with reference TRBV18 and TRBJ2-1, the CDR3 gives the full variable domain: NAGVMQNPRHLVRRRGQEARLRCSPMKGHSHVYWYRQLPEEGLKFMVYLQKENIIDESGMPKERFSAEFPKEGPSILRIQQVVRGDSAAYFCASSPVLAGEGEQFFGPGTRLTVL.

This rearrangement joins TRBV9 to TRBJ2-3; D possibly corresponds to TRBD1 (6 bases). The CDR3 consists of 14 residues. The germline V and J ends were trimmed by 3 bases and 3 bases, with 11 bases remaining between them. The V gene's germline CDR1 is SGDLS and CDR2 YYNGEE. For the CDR3, the DNA is TGTGCCAGCAGCGACAGGGATTCGACAGATACGCAGTATTTT. Translation gives CASSDRDSTDTQYF.

The rearrangement joins TRBV12-3 or TRBV12-4 to TRBJ2-5; either TRBD1 or TRBD2 may fit D (5 bases each). V lost 5 bases, J lost 2 bases, and 15 bases lay in between. CDR3 size: 15 residues. This CDR3 reads CASSNPGTVQETQYF. CDR3 DNA sequence: TGTGCCAGCAGTAACCCCGGGACGGTGCAAGAGACCCAGTACTTC.

V is TRBV10-3 and J is TRBJ2-3; D not certain. The CDR3 sequence is 14 residues long. The germline gives CDR1 ENHRY, CDR2 SYGVKD. The V end was cut by 0 bases, the J end by 2 bases, with 6 bases between. CDR3 loop: CAISESVATDTQYF. The CDR3 DNA sequence: TGTGCCATCAGTGAGTCAGTGGCCACAGATACGCAGTATTTT.

This clonotype was observed a few times. The V gene is TRBV4-3, the J gene TRBJ1-4; a possible D gene is TRBD1 (5 bases). Looked up from germline, CDR1 is LGHNA and CDR2 is YSLEER. Trimming took off 0 bases at V and 7 bases at J, with 12 bases between the two ends. The CDR3 is made up of 15 amino acids. The CDR3 region is CASSQDRQWGEKLFF. The CDR3 DNA reads TGCGCCAGCAGCCAAGATCGACAGTGGGGTGAAAAACTGTTTTTT.

This clonotype appeared a few times. The junction differs from germline at one of its ends, possibly a read error. This sequence joins TRBV14 and TRBJ2-5, with no clear D. The CDR3 is made up of 11 amino acids. The V gene's germline CDR1 is SGHDN and CDR2 FVKESK. The CDR3 is CASSGQGTQYF. The CDR3, as DNA: TGTGCCAGCAGCGGTCAAGGGACCCAGTACTTC.

The V call is TRBV7-9, the J call TRBJ1-4, with 8 bases fitting TRBD1. Germline V gene data show CDR1 as SEHNR and CDR2 as FQNEAQ (reference sequence). The CDR3 totals 15 residues. The trim removed 3 bases at V and 4 bases at J, leaving 4 bases unmatched. CDR3 sequence: CASSFIGQGNEKLFF. The CDR3 DNA reads as TGTGCCAGCAGCTTCATCGGACAGGGTAATGAAAAACTGTTTTTT.

The chain links TRBV12-3 or TRBV12-4 to TRBJ1-1; TRBD1 is a possible D gene (6 bases). Trimming shortened V by 2 bases and J by 4 bases, and 14 bases separated the two germline ends. This CDR3 spans 15 amino acids. The CDR3 DNA is TGTGCCAGCAGTTTAAGTCGGGGGGCCGGCACTGAAGCTTTCTTT. The encoded protein is CASSLSRGAGTEAFF.

In this sample, this clonotype turned up a few times. The chain carries TRBV11-2 and TRBJ1-3, with D tentatively TRBD1 (5 bases). Germline CDR1 is SGHAT and CDR2 is FQNNGV. V lost 5 bases and J lost 5, with 19 bases in between. The CDR3 length is 16 residues. CDR3 amino acids: CASSTERGIERNTIYF. The CDR3 DNA follows: TGTGCCAGCAGCACGGAAAGGGGCATTGAACGAAACACCATATATTTT.

A few counts support this clonotype. This chain connects TRBV11-2 to TRBJ2-2; 9 bases are a match to TRBD2. V was clipped by 6 bases and J by 5 bases; unmatched bases: 10. The CDR3 is 16 amino acids. The germline V gene encodes CDR1 SGHAT and CDR2 FQNNGV. CDR3 residues: CASRSAGGDYTGELFF. The CDR3 DNA sequence: TGTGCCAGCAGATCAGCGGGGGGCGATTATACCGGGGAGCTGTTTTTT.

This clonotype was seen just once. V and J are TRBV20-1 and TRBJ1-4; maybe TRBD1 (5 bases). This CDR3 contains 15 residues. Germline lookup yields CDR1 DFQATT and CDR2 SNEGSKA (reference sequence). Trimming shortened V by 5 bases and J by 5 bases, and 18 bases separated the two germline ends. CDR3 sequence reads: CSAVRPGRYNEKLFF. Written as DNA, the CDR3 is TGCAGTGCTGTACGACCGGGACGTTACAATGAAAAACTGTTTTTT.

Comments on this clonotype: The junction departs from germline at one end; a sequencing error may be responsible. V gene TRBV25-1 combines with J gene TRBJ2-5; the D is unclear. Germline V gene data show CDR1 as MGHDK and CDR2 as SYGVNS. This CDR3 has 14 amino acids. CDR3 protein: CASSDGWNQETQHF. The CDR3 DNA reads TGTGCCAGCAGCGACGGTTGGAACCAAGAGACCCAGCACTTC.

The V and J genes are TRBV18 and TRBJ2-5; D is possibly TRBD2 (6 bases). The V end was cut by 0 bases, the J end by 1 base, with 18 bases between. Germline assignment: CDR1 KGHSH and CDR2 LQKENI. This CDR3 has 18 residues. The CDR3 sequence is CASSPPGSGRPLQETQYF. As DNA, the CDR3 is TGTGCCAGCTCACCACCGGGGAGCGGGCGACCCCTCCAAGAGACCCAGTACTTC.

The chain couples TRBV6-1 to TRBJ1-3; possibly TRBD1 for D (6 bases). The germline gives CDR1 MNHNS, CDR2 SASEGT. The CDR3 consists of 16 residues. V dropped 8 bases and J dropped 0 bases, with 17 bases sitting between them. CDR3 in DNA: TGTGCCAGCGGATCAAGTGGACAGCTCTCTGGAAACACCATATATTTT. Protein product: CASGSSGQLSGNTIYF.

About this clonotype itself: The germline gene is not matched at one end of the junction; a read error may be the cause. The chain recombines TRBV5-5 with TRBJ1-1, with 7 bases matching TRBD1. Germline loops: CDR1 SGHKS, CDR2 YYEKEE (reference sequence). The CDR3 is 16 residues long. Here the CDR3 DNA reads TGTGCCAGCAGATTGGGACAGACAAGGCTGAACACTGAAGCTTTCTTT. Amino acids: CASRLGQTRLNTEAFF.

This clonotype turned up a few times. The J gene is TRBJ2-5, the V gene TRBV20-1, with D perhaps matching TRBD1 or TRBD2 (6 bases each). The assigned J gene may be wrong: the sequence end matches TRBJ2-7 better. Germline values: CDR1 DFQATT, CDR2 SNEGSKA (reference sequence). This CDR3 has 13 residues. The CDR3 region has the DNA TGCAGTGCTGAGGAAGGGGGGTCCTACGAGCAGTACTTC. Its protein is CSAEEGGSYEQYF.

The J gene is TRBJ2-3, the V gene TRBV27; 11 nucleotides align to TRBD1. In germline, CDR1 is MNHEY, CDR2 SMNVEV (reference sequence). CDR3 length: 16 residues. The trim removed 5 bases at V and 4 bases at J, leaving 8 bases unmatched. CDR3 bases: TGTGCCAGCAGTCCCTCCGGGACAGGGGGGGCAGATACGCAGTATTTT. This encodes CASSPSGTGGADTQYF.

V gene TRBV25-1 combines with J gene TRBJ2-1; 7 nucleotides align to TRBD1. This CDR3 region has 14 residues. V trimming: 3 bases; J trimming: 6 bases; junction bases outside the gene matches: 5. The germline V gene has CDR1 MGHDK and CDR2 SYGVNS. The CDR3 DNA reads TGTGCCAGCAGTGATCCCAGGGGGATCAATGAGCAGTTCTTC. Encoded protein: CASSDPRGINEQFF.

A word on this clonotype: Just one base apart from a much larger clone, this may be a read error. The chain joins TRBV24-1 to TRBJ2-3; D unresolved. CDR3 length equals 14 residues. CDR1 and CDR2 from the germline V gene are KGHDR and SFDVKD. Trimming removed 5 bases from V and 0 bases from J, with 8 bases in between. CDR3 nucleotides: TGTGCCACCAGTGGTTCGACCAGCACAGATACGCAGTATTTT. Protein: CATSGSTSTDTQYF.

This clonotype appeared a few times. One end of the junction does not line up with germline, which may come from a read error. The V gene is TRBV12-3 or TRBV12-4, the J gene TRBJ2-7; no reliable D call. CDR3 length: 14 residues. The CDR3 region has the DNA TGTGCCAGCAGTTTAGAAGCGCAGTCCTACGGGCAGTACTTC. This sequence encodes CASSLEAQSYGQYF.